The 32 T cell receptor beta chains below all came from one sample that was sequenced in a study of T cell responses to AZD1222 COVID-19 vaccine. Assay used: immunoSEQ multiplex PCR; TCRdb lists only in-frame clones, some missing. The data hold around 140,000 clones, with about 93% observed a single time. Material: peripheral blood, obtained on day 0 of AZD1222 vaccination. The source is an adult in good health.

V is TRBV6-5 and J is TRBJ1-3; D unresolved. Germline values: CDR1 MNHEY, CDR2 SVGAGI. The CDR3 has 14 amino acids. Trimming took 6 bases from V and 5 from J, leaving 14 bases between them. The DNA for the CDR3 is TGTGCCAGCAGGGACTCGGGAGGGCGAAACACCATATATTTT. Protein product: CASRDSGGRNTIYF.

V is TRBV5-4 and J is TRBJ2-1, with 9 bases that match TRBD1. Germline V gene lookup returns CDR1 SGHNT and CDR2 YYREEE (reference sequence). This CDR3 has 15 amino acids. Unmatched junction bases numbered 15, after V lost 4 bases and J lost 13 bases. The CDR3 spells CASSGQRTGAEGQFF. The CDR3 region has the DNA TGTGCCAGCAGCGGGCAGAGGACAGGGGCCGAAGGACAGTTCTTC.

The chain couples TRBV19 to TRBJ2-7, with no clear D. The CDR3 consists of 13 residues. V gave up 8 bases and J gave up 1 base, with 12 bases separating them. From germline, CDR1 is LNHDA and CDR2 SQIVND (reference sequence). The CDR3 DNA reads TGTGCCAGTTCCCAAGGAGCATCCTACGAGCAGTACTTC. It yields the protein CASSQGASYEQYF. The whole variable domain, filled in from reference TRBV19 and TRBJ2-7, reads DGGITQSPKYLFRKEGQNVTLSCEQNLNHDAMYWYRQDPGQGLRLIYYSQIVNDFQKGDIAEGYSVSREKKESFPLTVTSAQKNPTAFYLCASSQGASYEQYFGPGTRLTVT.

The V call is TRBV5-6, the J call TRBJ2-7; tentatively, D is TRBD2 (6 bases). The germline V and J ends were trimmed by 0 bases and 1 base, with 14 bases remaining between them. Germline CDR1 is SGHDT and CDR2 is YYEEEE. CDR3 length: 16 amino acids. DNA for the CDR3: TGTGCCAGCAGCTTGGGGGCCGGGACTGGATCCTACGAGCAGTACTTC. Translated, it gives CASSLGAGTGSYEQYF.

This sequence joins TRBV19 and TRBJ1-2, with D perhaps matching TRBD1 (6 bases). This CDR3 is built from 16 residues. The ends were cut back, 3 bases at V and 0 bases at J, with 14 bases in the middle. Germline lookup yields CDR1 LNHDA and CDR2 SQIVND (reference sequence). DNA for the CDR3: TGTGCCAGTAGTATCGCCCCCAGGGGCTCTAACTATGGCTACACCTTC. The encoded protein is CASSIAPRGSNYGYTF.

The rearrangement uses TRBV28 and TRBJ1-2; unclear D gene. The V end was cut by 6 bases, the J end by 2 bases, with 13 bases between. Germline CDR1 reads MDHEN; CDR2 reads SYDVKM. CDR3 size: 14 residues. CDR3 DNA: TGTGCCAGCAGAGCCACGGACCGGAACTATGGCTACACCTTC. It encodes CASRATDRNYGYTF.

The chain employs TRBV9 and TRBJ2-1; TRBD2 matches 11 bases. In germline, CDR1 is SGDLS, CDR2 YYNGEE. The V gene end was trimmed by 2 bases and the J gene end by 4 bases; junction bases not matched to a gene: 5. The CDR3 consists of 16 residues. CDR3 nucleotides: TGTGCCAGCAGCGTGACCGGGACTAGCGGATACAATGAGCAGTTCTTC. This translates into CASSVTGTSGYNEQFF.

The chain is built from TRBV7-6 and TRBJ2-2, with D perhaps matching TRBD1 (5 bases). The CDR3 totals 15 residues. Germline V gene sequence: CDR1 SGHVS, CDR2 FNYEAQ. V lost 1 base and J lost 0, with 6 bases in between. The CDR3 here is CASSLGTPNTGELFF. CDR3 DNA: TGTGCCAGCAGCTTAGGGACACCGAACACCGGGGAGCTGTTTTTT.

This clone was found once. The chain uses TRBV9 and TRBJ1-1, with 7 bases fitting TRBD1. There are 14 residues in the CDR3. The J segment lost 1 base and the V segment lost 2 bases, leaving 2 bases of the junction unmatched. Germline lookup yields CDR1 SGDLS and CDR2 YYNGEE. The DNA for the CDR3 is TGTGCCAGCAGCGTGGGACAGCCGAACACTGAAGCTTTCTTT. Translating it yields CASSVGQPNTEAFF.

The genes are TRBV2 and TRBJ2-7; 9 bases align to TRBD2. The germline V gene has CDR1 SNHLY and CDR2 FYNNEI. V was pared by 6 bases and J by 7 bases, with 13 bases of the junction left unmatched. This CDR3 is built from 15 residues. DNA of the CDR3: TGTGCCAGCAGGCCCACAGCGGGGGGCCATGGGGAGCAGTACTTC. Residues: CASRPTAGGHGEQYF.

The CDR3 protein is CSVERGRNEQFF. The DNA for the CDR3 is TGCAGCGTTGAAAGGGGACGGAACGAGCAGTTCTTC. The rearrangement links TRBV29-1 to TRBJ2-1; D might be TRBD1 or TRBD2, each matching 5 bases. V was shortened by 2 bases and J by 10 bases, with 12 bases between the two germline ends. This CDR3 has 12 residues. Germline V gives CDR1 SQVTM, CDR2 ANQGSEA.

This rearrangement joins TRBV7-2 to TRBJ2-7, with 9 bases lining up with TRBD1. The germline gives CDR1 SGHTA, CDR2 FQGNSA. The junction had 19 bases not matched to a gene; V was cut back by 4 bases and J by 9 bases. The CDR3 is made up of 17 amino acids. CDR3 sequence: CASSSPGQGSIIWVQYF. Written as DNA, the CDR3 is TGTGCCAGCAGCTCACCGGGACAGGGTTCAATTATCTGGGTGCAGTACTTC.

The chain is built from TRBV12-5 and TRBJ2-1; the match to TRBD1 covers 8 bases. The CDR3 runs to 11 residues. V dropped 7 bases and J dropped 14; count of bases not matched to a gene: 7. Germline V CDR1 and CDR2: LGHNT, FRNRAP. Here the CDR3 DNA reads TGTGCTAGTGCCCTTACGGACAGGGAGTTCTTC. It codes for CASALTDREFF.

This clone appeared many times. This chain joins TRBV4-2 and TRBJ1-1; no clear D. Germline V CDR1 and CDR2: LGHNA, YNFKEQ. V lost 1 base and J lost 0, with 6 bases in between. The CDR3 totals 14 residues. The CDR3 coding sequence is TGTGCCAGCAGCCAAGGACACCTGAACACTGAAGCTTTCTTT. Protein: CASSQGHLNTEAFF.

This chain links TRBV2 with TRBJ2-6, with 8 bases matching TRBD1. The CDR3 is made up of 14 amino acids. The germline V gene has CDR1 SNHLY and CDR2 FYNNEI. With 11 bases clipped from V and 3 bases from J, the junction kept 6 bases outside the gene matches. The CDR3 reads CAGRQGIGANVLTF. CDR3 DNA: TGTGCCGGACGACAGGGGATTGGGGCCAACGTCCTGACTTTC.

The chain has TRBV6-5 and TRBJ1-2; TRBD1 is a possible D gene (5 bases). V was clipped by 5 bases and J by 7 bases, with 20 bases between them. Germline CDR1 reads MNHEY; CDR2 reads SVGAGI. The CDR3 is 15 residues long. CDR3 nucleotide sequence: TGTGCCAGCAGTATCTCGCGTGGACAAGGCTCTGGCTACACCTTC. It encodes CASSISRGQGSGYTF.

The CDR3 loop reads CASRRGFLNYGYTF. CDR3 nucleotides: TGTGCCAGCAGGCGGGGGTTTTTAAACTATGGCTACACCTTC. The rearrangement joins TRBV2 to TRBJ1-2; D possibly corresponds to TRBD1 (5 bases). Trimming took 6 bases from V and 2 from J, leaving 13 bases between them. The CDR3 totals 14 residues. Germline loops: CDR1 SNHLY, CDR2 FYNNEI.

The rearrangement links TRBV25-1 to TRBJ1-1; perhaps TRBD1 as D (5 bases). The CDR3 sequence is 13 residues long. Germline CDR1 and CDR2: MGHDK and SYGVNS. V lost 6 bases, J lost 0 bases, and 8 bases lay in between. Here the CDR3 reads CASSPGMNTEAFF. The CDR3 region has the DNA TGTGCCAGCAGCCCAGGGATGAACACTGAAGCTTTCTTT.

This clone was counted only a few times. This chain uses TRBV3-1 (or the pseudogene TRBV3-2) with TRBJ2-1; TRBD2 aligns across 9 bases. The CDR3 has 15 amino acids. Germline CDR1 is LGHDT and CDR2 is YNNKEL (reference sequence). The junction had 7 bases not matched to a gene; V was cut back by 1 base and J by 9 bases. The CDR3 loop reads CASSQGSSGTSEQFF. The DNA for the CDR3 is TGTGCCAGCAGCCAAGGATCTAGCGGGACCAGTGAGCAGTTCTTC.

CDR3 region: CASSLAISGVAEQYF. In DNA form, the CDR3 reads TGTGCCAGCAGCTTAGCCATATCGGGAGTCGCCGAGCAGTACTTC. V and J are TRBV7-2 and TRBJ2-7; perhaps TRBD2 as D (6 bases). The CDR3 sequence is 15 residues long. Per germline, CDR1 SGHTA and CDR2 FQGNSA. The ends were cut back, 0 bases at V and 6 bases at J, with 15 bases in the middle.

The CDR3 DNA reads TGTGCCAGCTCACCACCCAGACTAGCGGGAGGACCTTACGAGCAGTACTTC. This gives the protein CASSPPRLAGGPYEQYF. This chain connects TRBV18 to TRBJ2-7, with TRBD2 matching over 13 bases. There are 17 residues in the CDR3. The junction had 6 bases not matched to a gene; V was cut back by 0 bases and J by 4 bases. From germline, CDR1 is KGHSH and CDR2 LQKENI.

V gene TRBV24-1 combines with J gene TRBJ1-2, with D unclear. V was cut by 0 bases and J by 8 bases, with 15 bases left in between. Per the germline V gene, CDR1 is KGHDR and CDR2 is SFDVKD. The length of the CDR3 is 15 residues. The CDR3 is CATSDLSRPETGYTF. The CDR3 bases are TGTGCCACCAGTGATTTGAGTAGACCAGAAACCGGCTACACCTTC.

The chain joins TRBV6-5 to TRBJ1-2, with 9 positions matching TRBD1. Trimming removed 0 bases from V and 6 bases from J; junction bases left unmatched: 5. CDR3 size: 15 residues. CDR1 is MNHEY and CDR2 is SVGAGI in the germline V gene. The CDR3 DNA reads TGTGCCAGCAGTTACTCGAGGACAGGGGAGGATGGCTACACCTTC. Translating gives CASSYSRTGEDGYTF.

This rearrangement joins TRBV18 to TRBJ1-1, with 7 bases fitting TRBD1. V was clipped by 3 bases and J by 4 bases; unmatched bases: 5. Per germline, CDR1 KGHSH and CDR2 LQKENI. The CDR3 is 14 residues long. Written as DNA, the CDR3 is TGTGCCAGCTCACCGTTACAGGGGCGCACTGAAGCTTTCTTT. Protein: CASSPLQGRTEAFF.

This chain joins TRBV5-6 and TRBJ2-7; D is unclear. Per the germline V gene, CDR1 is SGHDT and CDR2 is YYEEEE. Trimming pared 0 bases from V and 0 bases from J, leaving 7 bases between. The CDR3 contains 14 residues. As DNA, the CDR3 is TGTGCCAGCAGCTTGGCAGAATACTCCTACGAGCAGTACTTC. Its protein is CASSLAEYSYEQYF.

This sequence joins TRBV7-3 and TRBJ2-1; D not certain. This CDR3 contains 15 residues. CDR1 and CDR2 (germline): SGHTA, FQGTGA. V was trimmed by 5 bases and J by 0 bases, leaving 11 bases between them. CDR3 protein: CASSPRADSYNEQFF. The CDR3 DNA is TGTGCCAGCAGCCCTCGGGCAGACTCCTACAATGAGCAGTTCTTC.

V gene TRBV5-1 combines with J gene TRBJ1-2; D is unclear. The CDR3 is 12 residues long. CDR1 is SGHRS, CDR2 YFSETQ, per germline. Trimming took off 6 bases at V and 4 bases at J, with 10 bases between the two ends. CDR3 sequence (DNA): TGCGCCAGCAACGCGGAGGGCTATGGCTACACCTTC. This encodes CASNAEGYGYTF.

The J gene is TRBJ1-1, the V gene TRBV30; weak D call: TRBD1 (6 bases). This CDR3 region has 13 residues. The V end lost 0 bases, the J end lost 13 bases, and 18 bases lay between the germline ends. The V gene's germline CDR1 is GTSNPN and CDR2 SVGIG (reference sequence). The CDR3 region has the DNA TGTGCCTGGAGTGTACTCAGCGGGGGGCCAGGTTTCTTT. Protein sequence: CAWSVLSGGPGFF.

Notes on this clone: The germline gene is not matched at one end of the junction; a read error may be the cause. The chain combines TRBV7-7 with TRBJ2-7; weak D call: TRBD2 (7 bases). Germline loops: CDR1 SSHAT, CDR2 FNYEAQ (reference sequence). The CDR3 is 14 residues long. CDR3 in amino acids: CASSLGGGLSEQYF. DNA of the CDR3: TGTGCTAGCAGCTTAGGGGGAGGGCTGAGCGAGCAGTACTTC.

The J gene is TRBJ2-7, the V gene TRBV24-1, with a possible D match to TRBD1 (6 bases). The germline CDR1 and CDR2 sequences are KGHDR and SFDVKD. The CDR3 covers 17 residues. Trimming removed 2 bases at V and 3 bases at J, with 19 bases between. CDR3 bases: TGTGCCACCAGTGATTCCTTTACCCGGGACACAGACTACGAGCAGTACTTC. This translates into CATSDSFTRDTDYEQYF.

This rearrangement joins TRBV6-5 to TRBJ1-2; 8 bases line up with TRBD1. The V segment lost 8 bases and the J segment 6 bases; nucleotides outside the gene matches: 8. There are 13 residues in the CDR3. The germline V gene has CDR1 MNHEY and CDR2 SVGAGI. The CDR3 protein is CASRQGTGDGYTF. The CDR3 nucleotides read TGTGCCAGCCGACAAGGGACAGGAGATGGCTACACCTTC.

The genes are TRBV24-1 and TRBJ2-5, with D unresolved. The V and J ends lost 3 bases and 5 bases respectively, with 15 bases between them. This CDR3 contains 15 residues. The germline CDR1 and CDR2 sequences are KGHDR and SFDVKD. The CDR3 sequence is CATSDLYGGGETQYF. The DNA of the CDR3 is TGTGCCACCAGTGATCTTTATGGTGGTGGGGAGACCCAGTACTTC.